These 8 T cell receptor beta chains came from one sample sequenced in a study of T cells expressing NK-cell markers. After re-calling the 5' RACE reads, TCRdb lists one entry per CDR3 protein, DNA absent. This sample lists some 460,000 distinct CDR3 sequences; its ten largest clones have more than 1.4%. Sequencing input: blood T cells: a sorted CD56 or NKG2C T cell subset, CD4+ or CD8+ T cells, or bulk PBMC T cells (not recorded which). All receptors derive from a woman in her fifties or sixties in good health.

J is TRBJ2-1 and V is TRBV5-5. CDR3 length: 17 amino acids. From germline, CDR1 is SGHKS and CDR2 YYEKEE (reference sequence). This CDR3 reads CASSLAMVIGSTHEQFF.

The V call is TRBV5-5, the J call TRBJ2-1; TCRdb calls TRBD2, which cannot be checked without DNA. Germline V gene lookup returns CDR1 SGHKS and CDR2 YYEKEE (reference sequence). The CDR3 is 20 residues long. The CDR3 loop reads CASRPGETSPMVSSYNEQFF. The full variable domain, in which reference TRBV5-5 and TRBJ2-1 provide the parts outside the CDR3, is DAGVTQSPTHLIKTRGQQVTLRCSPISGHKSVSWYQQVLGQGPQFIFQYYEKEERGRGNFPDRFSARQFPNYSSELNVNALLLGDSALYLCASRPGETSPMVSSYNEQFFGPGTRLTVL.

The rearrangement joins TRBV5-1 to TRBJ2-3; the D call of TRBD2 rests on TCRdb alone, since no DNA is present to check it. The CDR3 consists of 12 residues. Germline-derived CDR1 and CDR2 are SGHRS and YFSETQ. The CDR3 is CASSADWDTQYF.

The gene calls are TRBV4-1 and TRBJ1-2; TCRdb selects TRBD1, and the lack of DNA leaves this call unchecked. Germline CDR1 is MGHRA and CDR2 is YSYEKL. This CDR3 is built from 14 residues. The CDR3 region is CASSLLPGDYGYTF.

The chain recombines TRBV5-1 with TRBJ2-3; TCRdb selects TRBD1, and the lack of DNA leaves this call unchecked. Germline values: CDR1 SGHRS, CDR2 YFSETQ. This CDR3 spans 16 amino acids. CDR3 amino acids: CASSLGRGVGGDTQYF.

The rearrangement uses TRBV24-1 and TRBJ1-2. Germline values: CDR1 KGHDR, CDR2 SFDVKD. The CDR3 contains 16 residues. This chain's CDR3 is CATSDSASGLNYGYTF.

V is TRBV6-5 and J is TRBJ2-3; TCRdb selects TRBD2, and the lack of DNA leaves this call unchecked. Germline V gene sequence: CDR1 MNHEY, CDR2 SVGAGI. This CDR3 comprises 14 residues. This CDR3 reads CASSRETGTDTQYF.

The CDR3 is CASSSQGVGGYTF. V usage is TRBV11-2 and J usage is TRBJ1-2; TCRdb's D gene call, TRBD1, goes unchecked for lack of DNA. This CDR3 region has 13 residues. Germline V gene data show CDR1 as SGHAT and CDR2 as FQNNGV.